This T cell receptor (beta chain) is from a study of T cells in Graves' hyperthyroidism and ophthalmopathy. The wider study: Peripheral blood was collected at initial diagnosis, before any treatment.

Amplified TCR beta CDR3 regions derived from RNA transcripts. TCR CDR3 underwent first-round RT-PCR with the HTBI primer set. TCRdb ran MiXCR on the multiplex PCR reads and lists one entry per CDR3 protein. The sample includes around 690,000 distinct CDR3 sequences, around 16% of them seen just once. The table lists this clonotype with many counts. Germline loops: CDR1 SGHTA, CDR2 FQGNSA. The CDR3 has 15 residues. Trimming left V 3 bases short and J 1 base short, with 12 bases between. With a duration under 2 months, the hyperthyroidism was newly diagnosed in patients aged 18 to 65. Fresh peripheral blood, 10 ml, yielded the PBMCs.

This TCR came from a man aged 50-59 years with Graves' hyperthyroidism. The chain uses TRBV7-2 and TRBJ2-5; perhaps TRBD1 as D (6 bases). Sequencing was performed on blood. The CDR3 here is CASSFGQMSQETQYF. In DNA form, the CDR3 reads TGTGCCAGCAGCTTCGGACAGATGAGCCAAGAGACCCAGTACTTC. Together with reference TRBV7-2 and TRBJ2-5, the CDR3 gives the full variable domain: GAGVSQSPSNKVTEKGKDVELRCDPISGHTALYWYRQSLGQGLEFLIYFQGNSAPDKSGLPSDRFSAERTGGSVSTLTIQRTQQEDSAVYLCASSFGQMSQETQYFGPGTRLLVL.